The 14 T cell receptor beta chains in this list originate from one sample, sequenced in a study of OX40 agonist ivuxolimab in advanced cancers. Repertoires were generated with immunoSEQ multiplex PCR, while TCRdb's copy carries only in-frame clones and drops some. This sample yields some 70,000 clones, of which 70% to 90% are seen a single time; roughly 8% belongs to the top ten. This specimen was CD4+ or CD8+ T cells sorted from blood, taken in a trial of the OX40 agonist ivuxolimab. The receptors here all came from an adult with an advanced solid tumor such as melanoma, head and neck, liver or kidney cancer.

The V call is TRBV28, the J call TRBJ1-3; D is possibly TRBD1 (6 bases). Germline V CDR1 and CDR2: MDHEN, SYDVKM. The CDR3 sequence is 12 residues long. V lost 11 bases, J lost 4 bases, and 12 bases lay in between. Written as DNA, the CDR3 is TGTGCCGGACAGACACAGGGAAACACCATATATTTT. As protein: CAGQTQGNTIYF.

This clone was found once. The chain has TRBV14 and TRBJ1-4; 7 bases are a match to TRBD1. This CDR3 comprises 14 residues. Germline-derived CDR1 and CDR2 are SGHDN and FVKESK. The V segment lost 4 bases and the J segment 8 bases; nucleotides outside the gene matches: 7. The chain's CDR3 is CASSRQGSGEKLFF. As DNA, the CDR3 is TGTGCCAGCAGCCGACAGGGTAGTGGGGAAAAACTGTTTTTT.

This chain connects TRBV5-1 to TRBJ2-2, with D uncertain. The germline gives CDR1 SGHRS, CDR2 YFSETQ. The length of the CDR3 is 14 residues. V was clipped by 4 bases and J by 1 base, with 8 bases between them. DNA of the CDR3: TGCGCCAGCAGCACGGGCCGGAACACCGGGGAGCTGTTTTTT. Amino acid sequence: CASSTGRNTGELFF.

The rearrangement uses TRBV4-3 and TRBJ1-4; 8 nucleotides agree with TRBD1. From germline, CDR1 is LGHNA and CDR2 YSLEER. This CDR3 is 14 amino acids long. V lost 3 bases, J lost 8 bases, and 5 bases stayed unmatched. For the CDR3, the DNA is TGCGCCAGCAGCCAGCAGGGGGCTGGGGAAAAACTGTTTTTT. Encoded protein: CASSQQGAGEKLFF.

This clone appeared a few times. V gene TRBV6-5 combines with J gene TRBJ1-6, with D possibly being TRBD1 (5 bases). The CDR3 is 13 amino acids. V was clipped by 6 bases and J by 5 bases, with 8 bases between them. Germline-derived CDR1 and CDR2 are MNHEY and SVGAGI. CDR3 protein: CASRWDHNSPLHF. CDR3 sequence (DNA): TGTGCCAGCAGGTGGGACCATAATTCACCCCTCCACTTT.

V gene TRBV6-1 combines with J gene TRBJ1-1; D is possibly TRBD1 (6 bases). Looked up from germline, CDR1 is MNHNS and CDR2 is SASEGT. Deletions cut 7 bases from V and 0 bases from J, with 12 bases between. The CDR3 length is 14 residues. In DNA, the CDR3 is TGTGCCAGCAATTCGGGGGACATGAACACTGAAGCTTTCTTT. The encoded protein is CASNSGDMNTEAFF.

The V call is TRBV19, the J call TRBJ2-3, with a weak D call TRBD1 (6 bases). The CDR3 sequence is 14 residues long. The V and J ends lost 11 bases and 1 base respectively, with 16 bases between them. The germline V gene encodes CDR1 LNHDA and CDR2 SQIVND (reference sequence). CDR3 DNA sequence: TGTGCCGTAGGGGGATTCCCAGGCACAGATACGCAGTATTTT. This sequence encodes CAVGGFPGTDTQYF.

A single count supports this clone. This chain connects TRBV4-3 to TRBJ2-3; a weak D match, TRBD2 (6 bases). The germline V and J ends were trimmed by 0 bases and 0 bases, with 16 bases remaining between them. CDR3 size: 18 residues. Germline V lookup: CDR1 LGHNA, CDR2 YSLEER. Here the CDR3 DNA reads TGCGCCAGCAGCCAAGATCGGGGGACGGTGGAGAGCACAGATACGCAGTATTTT. Its protein product is CASSQDRGTVESTDTQYF.

V and J are TRBV2 and TRBJ2-7; possible D gene TRBD2, 5 bases. The germline gives CDR1 SNHLY, CDR2 FYNNEI. Trimming removed 6 bases from V and 3 bases from J, with 15 bases in between. There are 14 residues in the CDR3. CDR3 DNA: TGTGCCAGCAGGGAGTGGGAGAACCTCTACGAGCAGTACTTC. This translates into CASREWENLYEQYF.

The rearrangement joins TRBV6-5 to TRBJ1-1, with TRBD1 matching 7 bases. CDR3 size: 13 residues. Germline V gene data show CDR1 as MNHEY and CDR2 as SVGAGI. The V segment lost 2 bases and the J segment 10 bases; nucleotides outside the gene matches: 7. The CDR3 region is CASSYEQGRGAFF. CDR3 nucleotides: TGTGCCAGCAGTTACGAACAGGGGAGGGGAGCTTTCTTT.

The J gene is TRBJ2-2, the V gene TRBV9; D is uncertain. The germline V and J ends were trimmed by 0 bases and 3 bases, with 9 bases remaining between them. Per germline, CDR1 SGDLS and CDR2 YYNGEE. The CDR3 length is 15 residues. CDR3: CASSVGPSHTGELFF. DNA for the CDR3: TGTGCCAGCAGCGTAGGACCCTCCCACACCGGGGAGCTGTTTTTT.

As for this clone: The junction departs from the called germline gene at one end, perhaps through a read error. The chain combines TRBV19 with TRBJ1-5; TRBD1 is a possible D gene (6 bases). Germline V lookup: CDR1 LNHDA, CDR2 SQIVND (reference sequence). The CDR3 loop spans 15 amino acids. CDR3 bases: TGCTCCAGTTCAGGCGTGGGGGCCATCAATCAGCCCCAGCATTTT. Its translation is CSSSGVGAINQPQHF.

V gene TRBV19 combines with J gene TRBJ1-2; 7 bases line up with TRBD1. Trimming at V came to 6 bases and at J to 7 bases, leaving 20 bases not matched to a gene. The CDR3 has 17 amino acids. Germline V CDR1 and CDR2: LNHDA, SQIVND (reference sequence). The CDR3 nucleotides are TGTGCCAGTAGCCCTGGGGACAATCGGGACAGAATCGCTGGCTACACCTTC. It encodes CASSPGDNRDRIAGYTF.

This sequence joins TRBV7-2 and TRBJ2-5; D call uncertain. The V end lost 1 base, the J end lost 5 bases, and 14 bases lay between the germline ends. This CDR3 has 15 residues. CDR1 and CDR2 (germline): SGHTA, FQGNSA. CDR3 protein: CASSLGSATSETQYF. The CDR3 DNA sequence: TGTGCCAGCAGCTTAGGATCGGCGACTTCTGAGACCCAGTACTTC.